A single TCR beta chain is shown here with its context. This clonotype was seen a few times. The specificity of this receptor is unknown. Per-nucleotide qualities are absent, and no much larger clonotype sits a single base away. The CDR3 spans 15 residues, from the cysteine through the phenylalanine. Solely the CDR3 DNA is kept, with 45 bases framed from the first base. CDR1 LGHDT and CDR2 YNNKEL are derived from the germline V gene (reference sequence). The data were taken from a study of post-analysis software for immune sequencing data (dated by TCRdb to the mid-2010s). About the study as a whole: Relapsing-remitting, secondary progressive and progressive-relapsing multiple sclerosis were recorded as disease courses, and subtype annotation was lacking for some patients. The patient repertoires were compared against approximately eleven previously published healthy control repertoires obtained from donors aged roughly 6 to 26 years. A subset of samples was prepared in parallel using single-end sample barcoding, then pooled and co-amplified after Illumina adapter ligation. Broad study findings and their caveats: Compared with controls, multiple sclerosis patients had significantly lower normalized Chao1 diversity, a finding suggesting substantial peripheral T-cell clonal expansion. The control group was slightly older than the multiple sclerosis patient group. Strong co-clustering of samples prepared in the same batch was shown by direct clustering with F measure, prompting a batch-effect correction. Significantly higher frequencies in patients than in controls were found for about 5 TRBV segments, including TRBV5-6, TRBV5-1 and TRBV20-1.

The library was generated by PCR. The data were produced on an Illumina HiSeq 2500. To reduce PCR and sequencing biases, unique molecular identifiers were built into the TCR beta cDNA libraries. Per 1 to 10 million input T cells, approximately 500,000 cDNA molecules were obtained, such that each molecule approximated one T cell. Patient libraries were prepared and sequenced with the same protocol used for the earlier healthy control dataset. Within a given batch, samples were prepared together, multiplexed and sequenced on the same HiSeq lane. The paper's processing steps were these. Raw barcoded reads were processed with MIGEC, discarding single-read molecular identifier groups before consensus assembly and CDR3 extraction. Clonotype tables were post-analysed with VDJtools, and diversity was normalized by down-sampling all datasets to the smallest sample size. Repertoire overlap clustering matched CDR3 amino acid but not nucleotide sequences to correct batch-related cross-sample contamination. TCRdb reprocessing: public reads trimmed at Q25 with fastp, clones called with MiXCR, in-frame beta chains kept. Rows with a matching CDR3 protein are joined into one entry that keeps the most common DNA and genes. These V and J calls are TCRdb output, not the study's own analysis. The sample table shows 650,000 to 850,000 distinct CDR3 sequences, and about 53% are seen once. The ten biggest clones cover over 4% of the sample.

TCR beta repertoires were profiled from peripheral blood of 13 young patients with multiple sclerosis to demonstrate the VDJtools post-analysis software. The multiple sclerosis patients were children and adolescents ranging in age from roughly 6 to 15 years. The sample taken for sequencing was blood. The receptor was isolated from a girl under 18 with multiple sclerosis. Recombination joined TRBV3-1 with TRBJ2-4; TRBD2 might be the D gene, on 6 matching bases. The better agreement between TRBJ2-7 and the DNA end casts doubt on the J call. The sequence in DNA is TGTGCCAGCAGCCACTTGCTACTAGCCGCCTACGAGCAGTACTTC. Translated, it reads CASSHLLLAAYEQYF.